The 20 T cell receptor beta chains presented below share a single source sample, sequenced in a study of spatial heterogeneity in lung cancer (dated by TCRdb to about 2019). The time point label corresponds to: sample taken at primary tumor resection. Library creation used 5' RACE. TCRdb names NextSeq 500 as the instrument used. Starting from the raw public reads, TCRdb applied fastp trimming at Q25, assembled clones with MiXCR and retained in-frame beta chains. Rows are unified per CDR3 protein, each entry keeping the most common DNA and genes. Here the sample has about 5,000 distinct CDR3 sequences; roughly 2.9% occur a single time. The ten largest clones add up to less than 30% of the sample. Sequencing used normal lung tissue next to the tumor, obtained at surgery. The source is a male donor with early-stage non-small cell lung cancer.

The sample holds many counts of this clonotype. The CDR3 here is CASSAAGVGEQYV. Written as DNA, the CDR3 is TGTGCCAGCAGCGCAGCAGGGGTTGGGGAGCAGTACGTC. The chain carries TRBV7-2 and TRBJ2-7, with D tentatively TRBD1 (6 bases). V was shortened by 5 bases and J by 7 bases, with 15 bases between the two germline ends. The CDR3 spans 13 residues. Germline CDR1 and CDR2: SGHTA and FQGNSA.

This clonotype qualifies as medium-sized (0.01 to 0.1%). The chain has TRBV5-1 and TRBJ2-6; D uncertain. The length of the CDR3 is 13 residues. V gave up 5 bases and J gave up 10 bases, with 13 bases separating them. Germline V gene sequence: CDR1 SGHRS, CDR2 YFSETQ. The CDR3 loop reads CASRGPDQNVLTF. In DNA, the CDR3 is TGCGCCAGCAGGGGCCCAGACCAGAACGTCCTGACTTTC.

This clonotype ranks as medium-sized. The chain is built from TRBV18 and TRBJ2-6; possible D gene TRBD1, 5 bases. The germline V and J ends were trimmed by 3 bases and 3 bases, with 12 bases remaining between them. Germline V gene lookup returns CDR1 KGHSH and CDR2 LQKENI. This CDR3 is 16 amino acids long. CDR3 DNA: TGTGCCAGCTCACCGATGGGGCGGAGTGGGGCCAACGTCCTGACTTTC. Its translation is CASSPMGRSGANVLTF.

The sample holds many counts of this clonotype. This rearrangement joins TRBV20-1 to TRBJ2-1, with 11 positions matching TRBD2. This CDR3 contains 15 residues. V lost 6 bases to trimming and J lost 6 bases; unmatched junction nucleotides: 10. Germline V gene sequence: CDR1 DFQATT, CDR2 SNEGSKA (reference sequence). The CDR3 DNA reads as TGCAGTGCGCCACCGGGACTAGCGGTATCCAATGAGCAGTTCTTC. This codes for CSAPPGLAVSNEQFF.

By its share, this clonotype is medium-sized. In DNA form, the CDR3 reads TGTGCCAGCAGCCTTAGGGGAACCTACGAGCAGTACTTC. Translation: CASSLRGTYEQYF. The chain recombines TRBV3-1 with TRBJ2-7; D possibly corresponds to TRBD1 (5 bases). Per germline, CDR1 LGHDT and CDR2 YNNKEL (reference sequence). Trimming pared 4 bases from V and 2 bases from J, leaving 9 bases between. The CDR3 covers 13 residues.

This clonotype ranks as medium-sized. V is TRBV7-2 and J is TRBJ1-2; D ambiguous. V was pared by 1 base and J by 7 bases, with 13 bases between. The CDR3 contains 14 residues. The germline CDR1 and CDR2 sequences are SGHTA and FQGNSA. The CDR3 region is CASSLGGAKIGYTF. The CDR3 DNA sequence: TGTGCCAGCAGCTTAGGGGGAGCAAAGATTGGCTACACCTTC.

This clonotype was observed at least ten times. The V call is TRBV20-1, the J call TRBJ2-7; no clear D gene. Germline lookup yields CDR1 DFQATT and CDR2 SNEGSKA (reference sequence). The CDR3 runs to 12 residues. Trimming stripped 3 bases from V and 1 base from J, with 7 bases between. The CDR3 sequence: CSASGSSYEQYF. In nucleotides, the CDR3 is TGCAGTGCTAGCGGATCTTCCTACGAGCAGTACTTC.

Concerning this clonotype itself: A much bigger clone sits one base away, suggesting this may be a read error. The rearrangement uses TRBV6-1 and TRBJ1-2; tentative D call: TRBD1 (5 bases). Per germline, CDR1 MNHNS and CDR2 SASEGT. There are 13 residues in the CDR3. The CDR3 loop reads CASSQTGVRGYNF. CDR3 bases: TGTGCCAGCAGCCAAACAGGCGTAAGGGGCTACAACTTC.

The chain is built from TRBV19 and TRBJ1-2; 9 bases are a match to TRBD1. Germline V gene data show CDR1 as LNHDA and CDR2 as SQIVND (reference sequence). V shed 3 bases, J shed 4 bases, and the junction held 12 bases outside the gene matches. The length of the CDR3 is 17 residues. The DNA of the CDR3 is TGTGCCAGTAGTATCCTTTGGGGACAGGGCGGCTGCTATGGCTACACCTTC. Its protein product is CASSILWGQGGCYGYTF.

This clonotype is medium-sized by share. The CDR3 loop is CASSFSTNYGYTF. DNA for the CDR3: TGTGCCAGCAGCTTTTCCACAAACTATGGCTACACCTTC. The V call is TRBV7-9, the J call TRBJ1-2; D not resolved. The germline gives CDR1 SEHNR, CDR2 FQNEAQ (reference sequence). The CDR3 totals 13 residues. Trimming left V 3 bases short and J 2 bases short, with 7 bases between.

This clonotype is labeled medium-sized (0.01 to 0.1%). The V gene is TRBV20-1, the J gene TRBJ1-1; D unclear. Germline V gene sequence: CDR1 DFQATT, CDR2 SNEGSKA (reference sequence). Trimming shortened V by 0 bases and J by 4 bases, and 12 bases separated the two germline ends. This CDR3 is 14 amino acids long. CDR3 in amino acids: CSARDPDLITEAFF. The CDR3 nucleotides read TGCAGTGCTAGAGATCCGGACTTAATCACTGAAGCTTTCTTT.

In this sample, this clonotype turned up many times. J is TRBJ1-1 and V is TRBV20-1; D might be TRBD1 (6 bases). The length of the CDR3 is 14 residues. From germline, CDR1 is DFQATT and CDR2 SNEGSKA (reference sequence). Trimming left V 2 bases short and J 6 bases short, with 16 bases between. As DNA, the CDR3 is TGCAGTGCTAGAATGGGGGCGGATTTGTCTGAAGCTTTCTTT. Protein sequence: CSARMGADLSEAFF.

The table lists this clonotype with many counts. This sequence joins TRBV5-1 and TRBJ1-2; D not resolved. The CDR3 is 16 amino acids. Trimming took off 4 bases at V and 1 base at J, with 17 bases between the two ends. Germline V lookup: CDR1 SGHRS, CDR2 YFSETQ. CDR3 nucleotide sequence: TGCGCCAGCAGCCTGGACGGAGGCCGGGATAACTATGGCTACACCTTC. Its protein product is CASSLDGGRDNYGYTF.

This clonotype was counted ten times or more. The chain uses TRBV7-3 and TRBJ2-3; D might be TRBD1 (6 bases). Trimming shortened V by 1 base and J by 2 bases, and 13 bases separated the two germline ends. The germline CDR1 and CDR2 sequences are SGHTA and FQGTGA. This CDR3 spans 16 amino acids. Here the CDR3 DNA reads TGTGCCAGCAGCTTAAAGCCAGGGGAACCCACAGATACGCAGTATTTT. Amino acids: CASSLKPGEPTDTQYF.

By sample fraction, this clonotype is medium-sized. The chain employs TRBV20-1 and TRBJ2-5; 9 bases are a match to TRBD2. V dropped 4 bases and J dropped 2; count of bases not matched to a gene: 17. The germline V gene encodes CDR1 DFQATT and CDR2 SNEGSKA (reference sequence). This CDR3 is built from 18 residues. CDR3 residues: CSAKSGGRLTGTQETQYF. CDR3 DNA sequence: TGCAGTGCTAAAAGCGGGGGGAGATTAACGGGGACACAAGAGACCCAGTACTTC.

This clonotype was counted ten times or more. This chain uses TRBV7-2 with TRBJ2-5; possibly TRBD1 for D (6 bases). The CDR3 sequence is 14 residues long. V was cut by 0 bases and J by 5 bases, with 10 bases left in between. In germline, CDR1 is SGHTA, CDR2 FQGNSA. For the CDR3, the DNA is TGTGCCAGCAGCTTAGCGGTACAGGGTGAGACCCAGTACTTC. Protein: CASSLAVQGETQYF.

This clonotype is medium-sized. The genes are TRBV29-1 and TRBJ2-4, with 7 nucleotides matching TRBD1. The CDR3 runs to 13 residues. With V trimmed by 7 bases and J by 3 bases, 6 bases remained unmatched. Germline CDR1 and CDR2: SQVTM and ANQGSEA. This chain's CDR3 is CSARTGLKNIQYF. CDR3 bases: TGCAGCGCCCGGACAGGCCTCAAAAACATTCAGTACTTC.

In its sample, this clonotype is medium-sized. The genes are TRBV5-1 and TRBJ2-2; no reliable D call. The CDR3 consists of 14 residues. The V gene's germline CDR1 is SGHRS and CDR2 YFSETQ. The V end was cut by 1 base, the J end by 1 base, with 5 bases between. The CDR3 here is CASSLSGNTGELFF. The CDR3 nucleotides read TGCGCCAGCAGCTTGTCAGGGAACACCGGGGAGCTGTTTTTT. The whole variable domain, filled in from reference TRBV5-1 and TRBJ2-2, reads KAGVTQTPRYLIKTRGQQVTLSCSPISGHRSVSWYQQTPGQGLQFLFEYFSETQRNKGNFPGRFSGRQFSNSRSEMNVSTLELGDSALYLCASSLSGNTGELFFGEGSRLTVL.

This clonotype is termed large (0.1 to 1%). This sequence joins TRBV7-2 and TRBJ2-7; 11 nucleotides match TRBD2. The germline V gene encodes CDR1 SGHTA and CDR2 FQGNSA. The V and J ends lost 3 bases and 2 bases, in that order; junction bases with no gene match: 3. This CDR3 has 15 residues. The CDR3 reads CASSFGTSGPYEQYF. In DNA form, the CDR3 reads TGTGCCAGCAGCTTCGGGACTAGCGGTCCCTACGAGCAGTACTTC.

This clonotype was observed many times. This CDR3 reads CSATGTGGSYNEQFF. In nucleotides, the CDR3 is TGCAGTGCTACAGGGACAGGGGGTTCCTACAATGAGCAGTTCTTC. This chain connects TRBV20-1 to TRBJ2-1; 11 bases are a match to TRBD1. With V trimmed by 4 bases and J by 1 base, 3 bases remained unmatched. The germline V gene has CDR1 DFQATT and CDR2 SNEGSKA (reference sequence). This CDR3 region has 15 residues.